This entry lists 6 T cell receptor beta chains sequenced from one sample in a study of CD8+CD57+ T cells in acquired aplastic anemia. Using genomic DNA as the template, TCR beta VDJ and CDR3 profiling was carried out. TCRdb passed the reads through MiXCR, listing each CDR3 protein once. Among 200,000 to 250,000 distinct CDR3 sequences, roughly 55% were seen once, and the ten largest hold 29%. The sequencing input was sorted CD4+, CD8+, or CD8+CD57+ T cells (not recorded which) from PBMCs. These receptors were taken from a human donor in good health.

V is TRBV14 and J is TRBJ1-1; TRBD1 matches at 11 bases. CDR3 size: 17 residues. Germline trimming cut 1 base from V and 2 bases from J; bases unmatched to any gene: 6. Germline-derived CDR1 and CDR2 are SGHDN and FVKESK. The CDR3 DNA reads as TGTGCCAGCAGCCAAGGGACAGGGGGCGGAGGAAACACTGAAGCTTTCTTT. This encodes CASSQGTGGGGNTEAFF.

The chain employs TRBV19 and TRBJ2-5, with D possibly being TRBD1 (5 bases). The V gene lost 6 bases and the J gene lost 5 bases, with 10 bases spanning the gap. This CDR3 region has 12 residues. CDR1 and CDR2 (germline): LNHDA, SQIVND (reference sequence). CDR3 sequence (DNA): TGTGCCAGTAGGGCAGGGATGGAGACCCAGTACTTC. Its translation is CASRAGMETQYF.

V is TRBV7-3 and J is TRBJ2-2, with 8 bases lining up with TRBD2. The V segment lost 4 bases and the J segment 5 bases; nucleotides outside the gene matches: 3. Germline V lookup: CDR1 SGHTA, CDR2 FQGTGA. This CDR3 comprises 14 residues. Here the CDR3 DNA reads TGTGCCAGCAGCTCCGGGGGGGGAACCGGGGAGCTGTTTTTT. It translates to CASSSGGGTGELFF.

The V call is TRBV7-9, the J call TRBJ1-4; maybe TRBD1 (5 bases). The CDR3 sequence is 12 residues long. CDR1 and CDR2 from the germline V gene are SEHNR and FQNEAQ (reference sequence). Trimming took 2 bases from V and 8 from J, leaving 6 bases between them. The CDR3 DNA reads TGTGCCAGCAGCTTAAAGGGGGAAAAACTGTTTTTT. This encodes CASSLKGEKLFF.

This clonotype has a single count. The rearrangement uses TRBV7-3 and TRBJ1-1, with a possible D match to TRBD1 (5 bases). V shed 5 bases and J shed 8 bases, with 15 bases lying between them. The CDR3 is 13 amino acids. Germline assignment: CDR1 SGHTA and CDR2 FQGTGA. Here the CDR3 DNA reads TGTGCCAGCAGCCCTGACGTGGGGGGGGAAGCTTTCTTT. Translating gives CASSPDVGGEAFF. The full variable domain, its missing parts supplied by reference TRBV7-3 and TRBJ1-1, is GAGVSQTPSNKVTEKGKYVELRCDPISGHTALYWYRQSLGQGPEFLIYFQGTGAADDSGLPNDRFFAVRPEGSVSTLKIQRTERGDSAVYLCASSPDVGGEAFFGQGTRLTVV.

A note on this clonotype: Just one base apart from a much larger clone, this may be a read error. The CDR3 coding sequence is TGTGCCAGCTCACCAATGGACGAGGAGCTGTTTTTT. This encodes CASSPMDEELFF. The chain is built from TRBV18 and TRBJ2-2; unclear D gene. Germline lookup yields CDR1 KGHSH and CDR2 LQKENI. The V end was cut by 2 bases, the J end by 10 bases, with 8 bases between. This CDR3 is built from 12 residues.